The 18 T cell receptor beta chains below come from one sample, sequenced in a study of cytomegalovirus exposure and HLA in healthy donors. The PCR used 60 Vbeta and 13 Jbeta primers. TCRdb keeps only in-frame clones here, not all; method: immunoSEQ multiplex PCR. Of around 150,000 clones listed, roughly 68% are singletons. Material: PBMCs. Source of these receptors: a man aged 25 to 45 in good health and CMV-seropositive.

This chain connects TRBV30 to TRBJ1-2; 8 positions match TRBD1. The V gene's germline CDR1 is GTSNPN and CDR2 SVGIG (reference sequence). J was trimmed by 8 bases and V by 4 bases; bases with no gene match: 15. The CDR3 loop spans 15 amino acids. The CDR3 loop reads CAWKLTGATWGGYTF. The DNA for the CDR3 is TGTGCCTGGAAATTGACAGGGGCGACATGGGGGGGCTACACCTTC. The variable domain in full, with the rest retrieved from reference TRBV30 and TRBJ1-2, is SQTIHQWPATLVQPVGSPLSLECTVEGTSNPNLYWYRQAAGRGLQLLFYSVGIGQISSEVPQNLSASRPQDRQFILSSKKLLLSDSGFYLCAWKLTGATWGGYTFGSGTRLTVV.

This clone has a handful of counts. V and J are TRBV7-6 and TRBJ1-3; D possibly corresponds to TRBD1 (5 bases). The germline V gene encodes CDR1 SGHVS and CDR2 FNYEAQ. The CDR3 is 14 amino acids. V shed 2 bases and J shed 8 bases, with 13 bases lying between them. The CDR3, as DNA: TGTGCCAGCAGCTTAACCCCACAGGTTGACACCATATATTTT. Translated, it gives CASSLTPQVDTIYF. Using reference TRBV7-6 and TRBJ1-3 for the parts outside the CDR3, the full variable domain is GAGVSQSPRYKVTKRGQDVALRCDPISGHVSLYWYRQALGQGPEFLTYFNYEAQQDKSGLPNDRFSAERPEGSISTLTIQRTEQRDSAMYRCASSLTPQVDTIYFGEGSWLTVV.

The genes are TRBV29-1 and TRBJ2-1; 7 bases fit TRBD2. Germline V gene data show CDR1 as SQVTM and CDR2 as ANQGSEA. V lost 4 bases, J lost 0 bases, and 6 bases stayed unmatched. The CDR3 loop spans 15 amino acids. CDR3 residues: CSVAGLVSSYNEQFF. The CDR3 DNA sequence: TGCAGCGTTGCCGGACTAGTGAGCTCCTACAATGAGCAGTTCTTC.

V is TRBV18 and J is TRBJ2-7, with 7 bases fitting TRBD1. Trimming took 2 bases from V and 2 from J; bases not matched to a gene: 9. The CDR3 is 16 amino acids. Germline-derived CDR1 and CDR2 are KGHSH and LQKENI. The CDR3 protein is CASSPSLRGQTYEQYF. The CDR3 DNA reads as TGTGCCAGCTCACCATCTTTAAGGGGACAGACCTACGAGCAGTACTTC.

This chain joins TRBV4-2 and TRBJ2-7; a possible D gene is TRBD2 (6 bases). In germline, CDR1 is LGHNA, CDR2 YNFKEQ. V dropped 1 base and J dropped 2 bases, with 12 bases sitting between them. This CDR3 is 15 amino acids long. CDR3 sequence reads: CASSQGGPGAYEQYF. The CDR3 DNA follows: TGTGCCAGCAGCCAAGGGGGACCGGGGGCCTACGAGCAGTACTTC.

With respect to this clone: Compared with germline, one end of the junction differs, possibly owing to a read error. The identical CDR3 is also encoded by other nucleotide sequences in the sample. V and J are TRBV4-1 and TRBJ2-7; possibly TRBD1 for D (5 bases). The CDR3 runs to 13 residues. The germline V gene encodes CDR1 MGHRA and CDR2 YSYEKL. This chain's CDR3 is CASSQDNRREQYF. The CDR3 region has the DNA TGCGCCAGTAGCCAAGATAACAGGCGGGAGCAGTACTTC.

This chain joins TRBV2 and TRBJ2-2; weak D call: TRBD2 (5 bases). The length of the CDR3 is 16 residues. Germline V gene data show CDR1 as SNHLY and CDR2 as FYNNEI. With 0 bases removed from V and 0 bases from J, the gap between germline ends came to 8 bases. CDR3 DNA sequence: TGTGCCAGCAGTGAAGCCACTAGACCGAACACCGGGGAGCTGTTTTTT. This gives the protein CASSEATRPNTGELFF.

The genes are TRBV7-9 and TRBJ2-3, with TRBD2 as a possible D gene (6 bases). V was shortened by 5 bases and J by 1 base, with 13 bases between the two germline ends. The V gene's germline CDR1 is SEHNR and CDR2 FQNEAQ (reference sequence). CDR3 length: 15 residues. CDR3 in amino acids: CASSRAGPRTDTQYF. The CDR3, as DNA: TGTGCCAGCAGCCGGGCGGGACCACGCACAGATACGCAGTATTTT.

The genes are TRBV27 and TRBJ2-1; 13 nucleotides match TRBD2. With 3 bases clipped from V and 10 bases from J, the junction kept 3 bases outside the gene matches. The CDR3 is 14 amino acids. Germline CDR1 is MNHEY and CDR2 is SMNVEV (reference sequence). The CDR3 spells CASSFPGLAGEQFF. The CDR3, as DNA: TGTGCCAGCAGTTTCCCGGGACTAGCGGGAGAGCAGTTCTTC.

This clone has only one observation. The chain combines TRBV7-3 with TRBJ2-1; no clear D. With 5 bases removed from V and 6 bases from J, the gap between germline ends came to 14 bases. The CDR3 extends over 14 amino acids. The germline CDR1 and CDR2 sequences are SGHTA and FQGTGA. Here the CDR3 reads CASSLQHSSNEQFF. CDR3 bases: TGTGCCAGCAGCCTACAGCACTCTTCCAATGAGCAGTTCTTC.

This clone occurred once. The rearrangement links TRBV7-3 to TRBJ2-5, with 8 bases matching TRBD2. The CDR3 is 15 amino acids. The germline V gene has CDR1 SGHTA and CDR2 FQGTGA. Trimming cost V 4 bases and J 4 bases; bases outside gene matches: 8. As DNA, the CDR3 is TGTGCCAGCAGCTCCTTCGCGGGAGGAGGAGAGACCCAGTACTTC. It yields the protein CASSSFAGGGETQYF.

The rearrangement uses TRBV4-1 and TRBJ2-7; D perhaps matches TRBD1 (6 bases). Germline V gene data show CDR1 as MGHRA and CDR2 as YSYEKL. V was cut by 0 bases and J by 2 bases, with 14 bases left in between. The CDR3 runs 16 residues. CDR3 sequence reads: CASSQDTGGVAYEQYF. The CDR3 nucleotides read TGCGCCAGCAGCCAAGATACTGGGGGCGTCGCCTACGAGCAGTACTTC.

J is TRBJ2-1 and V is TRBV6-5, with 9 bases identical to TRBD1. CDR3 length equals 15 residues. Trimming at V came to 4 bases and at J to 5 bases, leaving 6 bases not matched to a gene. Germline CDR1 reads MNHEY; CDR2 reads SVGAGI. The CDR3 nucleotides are TGTGCCAGCAGTTCCAGGGGACAGGGTAACAATGAGCAGTTCTTC. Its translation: CASSSRGQGNNEQFF.

In nucleotides, the CDR3 is TGTGCCAGCAGCTCGACGTCAGGGACAGGAGTGGAAAACACCATATATTTT. This translates into CASSSTSGTGVENTIYF. The chain links TRBV7-6 to TRBJ1-3; 8 nucleotides agree with TRBD1. The CDR3 sequence is 17 residues long. V trimming: 4 bases; J trimming: 6 bases; junction bases outside the gene matches: 14. In germline, CDR1 is SGHVS, CDR2 FNYEAQ. Filled out from reference TRBV7-6 and TRBJ1-3, the complete variable domain reads GAGVSQSPRYKVTKRGQDVALRCDPISGHVSLYWYRQALGQGPEFLTYFNYEAQQDKSGLPNDRFSAERPEGSISTLTIQRTEQRDSAMYRCASSSTSGTGVENTIYFGEGSWLTVV.

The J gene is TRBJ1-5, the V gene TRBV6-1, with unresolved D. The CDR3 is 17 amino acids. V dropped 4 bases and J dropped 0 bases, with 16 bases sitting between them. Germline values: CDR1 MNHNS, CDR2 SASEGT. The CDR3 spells CASSGLWGVNSNQPQHF. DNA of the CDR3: TGTGCCAGCAGTGGCCTCTGGGGAGTGAATAGCAATCAGCCCCAGCATTTT.

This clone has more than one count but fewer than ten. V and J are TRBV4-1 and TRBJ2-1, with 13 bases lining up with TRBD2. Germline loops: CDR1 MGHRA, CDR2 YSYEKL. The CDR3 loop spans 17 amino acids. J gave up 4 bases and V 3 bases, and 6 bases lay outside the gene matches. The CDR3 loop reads CASSQPGTSGKYNEQFF. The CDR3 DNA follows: TGCGCCAGCAGCCAGCCGGGGACTAGCGGGAAATACAATGAGCAGTTCTTC.

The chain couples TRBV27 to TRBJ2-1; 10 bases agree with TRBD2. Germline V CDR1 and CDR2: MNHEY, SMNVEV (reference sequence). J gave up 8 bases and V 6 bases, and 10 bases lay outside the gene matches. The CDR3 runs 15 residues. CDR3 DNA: TGTGCCAGCAGCCCTTCTAGCGGGAGTGCTTATGAGCAGTTCTTC. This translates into CASSPSSGSAYEQFF.

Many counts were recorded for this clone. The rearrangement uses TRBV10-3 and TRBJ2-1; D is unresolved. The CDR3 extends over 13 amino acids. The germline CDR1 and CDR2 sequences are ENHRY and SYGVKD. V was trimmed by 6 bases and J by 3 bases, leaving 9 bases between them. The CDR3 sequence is CAIRVHDYNEQFF. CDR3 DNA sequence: TGTGCCATCAGGGTACACGACTACAATGAGCAGTTCTTC.